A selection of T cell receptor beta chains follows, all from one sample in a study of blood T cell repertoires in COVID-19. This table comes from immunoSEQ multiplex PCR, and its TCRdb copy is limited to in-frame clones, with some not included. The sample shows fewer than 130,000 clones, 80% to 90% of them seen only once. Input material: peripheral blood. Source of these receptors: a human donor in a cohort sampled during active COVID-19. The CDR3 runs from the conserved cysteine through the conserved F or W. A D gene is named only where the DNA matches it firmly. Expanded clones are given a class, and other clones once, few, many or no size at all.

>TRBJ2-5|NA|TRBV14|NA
TGTGCCAGCAGCCGGAGAGGTGGAATCCAAGAGACCCAGTACTTC
CASSRRGGIQETQYF
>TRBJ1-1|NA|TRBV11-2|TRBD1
TGTGCCAGCAGCGCCGGACAGGCTGCTTTCTTT
CASSAGQAAFF
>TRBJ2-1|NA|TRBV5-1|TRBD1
TGCGCCAGCAGCTCCGGACAGGGCAATGAGCAGTTCTTC
CASSSGQGNEQFF
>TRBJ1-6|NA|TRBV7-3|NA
TGTGCCAGCAGGTCCGGGCGCATCAGGGATTCACCCCTCCACTTT
CASRSGRIRDSPLHF
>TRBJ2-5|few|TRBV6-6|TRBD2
TGTGCCAGCAGTCAAGCGGGGTGGCAAGAGACCCAGTACTTC
CASSQAGWQETQYF
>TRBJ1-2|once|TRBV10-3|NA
TGTGCCATCAACGGTCCTAACTATGGCTACACCTTC
CAINGPNYGYTF
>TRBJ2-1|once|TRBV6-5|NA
TGTGCCAGCAGTCGGACTGCTGGTCTGTTCTATGAGCAGTTCTTC
CASSRTAGLFYEQFF
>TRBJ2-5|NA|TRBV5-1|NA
TGCGCCAGCAGACCTAGCCAAGAGACCCAGTACTTC
CASRPSQETQYF
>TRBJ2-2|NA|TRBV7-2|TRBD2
TGTGCCAGCAGCTTAGACTGGGGGGAGGGTTACACCGGGGAGCTGTTTTTT
CASSLDWGEGYTGELFF
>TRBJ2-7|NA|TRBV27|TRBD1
TGTGCCAGCAGTAGAAAGGGACAGGGGGCCTACGAGCAGTACTTC
CASSRKGQGAYEQYF
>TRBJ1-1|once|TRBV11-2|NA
TGTGCCAGCAGTCCTAACAGGGTTCACACTGAAGCTTTCTTT
CASSPNRVHTEAFF
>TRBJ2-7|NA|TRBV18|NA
TGTGCCAGCTCGTCGGGCGTGCAGGGGCCTAACGAGCAGTACTTC
CASSSGVQGPNEQYF
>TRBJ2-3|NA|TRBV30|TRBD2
TGTGCCTGGTCAGGCCTAGCGGGAGATACGCAGTATTTT
CAWSGLAGDTQYF
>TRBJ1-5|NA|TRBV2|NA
TGTGCCAGCACTAAAGGGAGGGGCAACGATCAGCCCCAGCATTTT
CASTKGRGNDQPQHF
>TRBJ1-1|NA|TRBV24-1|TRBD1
TGTGCCACCAGTGATGAAAGACAGGGAAAAGCTTTCTTT
CATSDERQGKAFF
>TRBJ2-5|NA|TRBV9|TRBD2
TGTGCCAGCAGCGCTCGCGGGGGGGCCTATGAAGAGACCCAGTACTTC
CASSARGGAYEETQYF
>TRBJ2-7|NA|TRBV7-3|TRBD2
TGTGCCAGCATAGACCGACCGCTGCGTTCCTCTAGCGGCTACGAGCAGTACTTC
CASIDRPLRSSSGYEQYF
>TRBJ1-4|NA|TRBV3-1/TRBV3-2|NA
TGTGCCAGCAGCCAAGGGGGGAGGTCTAATGAAAAACTGTTTTTT
CASSQGGRSNEKLFF
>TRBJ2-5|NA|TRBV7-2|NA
TGTGCCAGCAGACATAAGATGGAGACCCAGTACTTC
CASRHKMETQYF
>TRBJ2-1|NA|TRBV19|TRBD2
TGTGCCAGTAGTCAAAGCGGGAGGGTCTACAATGAGCAGTTCTTC
CASSQSGRVYNEQFF
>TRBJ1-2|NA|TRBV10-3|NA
TGTGCCATCAGTGAGTCTCCCAGGGGTCTTGGTAACTATGGCTACACCTTC
CAISESPRGLGNYGYTF
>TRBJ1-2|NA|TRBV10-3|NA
TGTGCCATCAGTCCGGGTGAGCCCTATGGCTACACCTTC
CAISPGEPYGYTF
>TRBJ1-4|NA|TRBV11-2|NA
TGTGCCAGCAGCTCACAGGTTTCTAATGAAAAACTGTTTTTT
CASSSQVSNEKLFF
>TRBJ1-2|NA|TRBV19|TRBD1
TGTGCCAGTAGTGGTTACCCGGGACAGGGCATGGACGGCTACACCTTC
CASSGYPGQGMDGYTF
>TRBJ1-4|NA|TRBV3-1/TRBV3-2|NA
TGTGCCAGCAGCCAACAGGGTGGTGAAAAACTGTTTTTT
CASSQQGGEKLFF
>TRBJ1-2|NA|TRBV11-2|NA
TGTGCCAGCAGCTTAGTGGCGGGAGAGGAGTATGGCTACACCTTC
CASSLVAGEEYGYTF
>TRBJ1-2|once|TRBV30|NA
TGTGCCTGGAGTGCCCTAGGGACAAGAACGGATGGCTACACCTTC
CAWSALGTRTDGYTF
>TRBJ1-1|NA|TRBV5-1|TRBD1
TGCGCCAGCAGCTTGGATACAGGGGGCACTGAAGCTTTCTTT
CASSLDTGGTEAFF
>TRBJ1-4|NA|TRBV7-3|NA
TGTGCCAGCAGCTTAACGTTCGGTGAAAAACTGTTTTTT
CASSLTFGEKLFF
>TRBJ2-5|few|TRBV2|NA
TGTGCCAGCAGTGAATACGGGAACTTTGGAGAGACCCAGTACTTC
CASSEYGNFGETQYF
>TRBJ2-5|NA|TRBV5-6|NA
TGTGCCAGCAGCTTGTTGAGCGGAGAGACCCAGTACTTC
CASSLLSGETQYF
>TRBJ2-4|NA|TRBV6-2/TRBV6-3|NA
TGTGCCAGCAGTTACTCCCCGATGACAGCACTAGCCAAAAACATTCAGTACTTC
CASSYSPMTALAKNIQYF
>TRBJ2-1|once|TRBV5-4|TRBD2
TGTGCCAGCAGCATGGCCGGGACTAGCGGTATAAATGAGCAGTTCTTC
CASSMAGTSGINEQFF
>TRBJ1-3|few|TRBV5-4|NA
TGTGCCAGCAGCTTGGACAGGCTCTCTGGAAACACCATATATTTT
CASSLDRLSGNTIYF
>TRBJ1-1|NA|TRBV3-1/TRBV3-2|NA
TGTGCCAGCAGCCAAGAGTCGTCATTGCGGACTGAAGCTTTCTTT
CASSQESSLRTEAFF
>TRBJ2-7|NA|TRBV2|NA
TGTGCCAGCAAGACAGCCTACGAGCAGTACTTC
CASKTAYEQYF
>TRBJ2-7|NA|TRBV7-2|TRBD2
TGTGCCAGCAGCCGGGGGACTAGCGGATATTACGAGCAGTACTTC
CASSRGTSGYYEQYF
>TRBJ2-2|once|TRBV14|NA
TGTGCCAGCAGCCCCTATTTCGGCGGGGAGCTGTTTTTT
CASSPYFGGELFF
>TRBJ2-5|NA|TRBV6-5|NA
TGTGCCAGCAGTTACGACAGGATAGAGACCCAGTACTTC
CASSYDRIETQYF
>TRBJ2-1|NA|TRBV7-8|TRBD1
TGTGCCAGCAGCCACAGGAGGCCGGGACAGGGAGACAATGAGCAGTTCTTC
CASSHRRPGQGDNEQFF
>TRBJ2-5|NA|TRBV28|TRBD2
TGTGCCAGCGCCTCGGAGCGGGGAAAAGAGACCCAGTACTTC
CASASERGKETQYF
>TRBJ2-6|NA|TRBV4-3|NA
TGCGCCAGCAGCCAAAGCCTAGCAACTTCTGGGGCCAACGTCCTGACTTTC
CASSQSLATSGANVLTF
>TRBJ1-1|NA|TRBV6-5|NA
TGTGCCAGCATGCGTACAGGGAACACTGAAGCTTTCTTT
CASMRTGNTEAFF
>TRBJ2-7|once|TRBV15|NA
TGTGCCACCAGCAGAGATACCCAGGAGCAGTACTTC
CATSRDTQEQYF
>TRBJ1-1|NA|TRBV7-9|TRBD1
TGTGCCAGCAGCTTAGTAGGGGGCCGCACTGAAGCTTTCTTT
CASSLVGGRTEAFF
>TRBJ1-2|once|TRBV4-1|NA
TGCGCCAGCAGCCAAGTAGCGGGCCCCGGGAAGCGCTATGGCTACACCTTC
CASSQVAGPGKRYGYTF
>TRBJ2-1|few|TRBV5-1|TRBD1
TGCGCCAGCTGCCGGACAGGGGTCTACAATGAGCAGTTCTTC
CASCRTGVYNEQFF
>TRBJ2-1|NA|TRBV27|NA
TGTGCCAGCAGTTTTGCACAGGAGTACTACAATGAGCAGTTCTTC
CASSFAQEYYNEQFF
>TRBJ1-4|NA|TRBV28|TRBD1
TGTGCCAGCAGTCAAGACAGGGCTTTTAATGAAAAACTGTTTTTT
CASSQDRAFNEKLFF
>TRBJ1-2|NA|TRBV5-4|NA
TGTGCCAGCAGCTCCCCCGGGACTATTATTCGTCCTGATGGCTACACCTTC
CASSSPGTIIRPDGYTF
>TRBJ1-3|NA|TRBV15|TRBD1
TGTGCCACCAGCGTCGGGACAGTCTCTGGAAACACCATATATTTT
CATSVGTVSGNTIYF
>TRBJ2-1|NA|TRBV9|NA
TGTGCCAGCAGCGCAACGGCGGGCGGGCGGTACGGGAATGAGCAGTTCTTC
CASSATAGGRYGNEQFF